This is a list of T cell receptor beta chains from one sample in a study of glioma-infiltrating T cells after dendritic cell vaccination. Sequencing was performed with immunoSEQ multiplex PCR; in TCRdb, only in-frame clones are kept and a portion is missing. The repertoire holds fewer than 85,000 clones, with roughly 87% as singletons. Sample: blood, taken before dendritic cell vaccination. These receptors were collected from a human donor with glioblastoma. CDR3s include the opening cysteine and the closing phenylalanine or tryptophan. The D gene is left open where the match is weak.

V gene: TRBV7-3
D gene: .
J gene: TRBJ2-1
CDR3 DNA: TGTGCCAGCAGCTTACCTCCAGACAATGAGCAGTTCTTC
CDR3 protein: CASSLPPDNEQFF

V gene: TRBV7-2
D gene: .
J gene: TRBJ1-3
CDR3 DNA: TGTGCCAGCACCTATAGCGGGGGTTCAAGCTCTGGAAACACCATATATTTT
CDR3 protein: CASTYSGGSSSGNTIYF

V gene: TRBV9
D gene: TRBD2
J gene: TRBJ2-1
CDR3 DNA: TGTGCCAGCAGCGTAGTGCTAGCGGGAGGTAGTGAGCAGTTCTTC
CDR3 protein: CASSVVLAGGSEQFF

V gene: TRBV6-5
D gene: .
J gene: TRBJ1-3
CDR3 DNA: TGTGCCAGCAGTTACGCGAGGAGCTCTGGAAACACCATATATTTT
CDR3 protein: CASSYARSSGNTIYF

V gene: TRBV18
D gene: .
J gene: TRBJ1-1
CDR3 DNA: TGTGCCAGCTCACCCCTCCTGGGGGGGAGCAGTTCCGTGAACACTGAAGCTTTCTTT
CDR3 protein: CASSPLLGGSSSVNTEAFF

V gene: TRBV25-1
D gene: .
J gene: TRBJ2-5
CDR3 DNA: TGTGCCAGCAGTGACAGGGGTGTGGAGACCCAGTACTTC
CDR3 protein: CASSDRGVETQYF

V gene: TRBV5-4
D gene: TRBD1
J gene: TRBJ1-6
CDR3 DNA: TGTGCCAGCAGCGTGGAACAGGGGGCGGTCCGGTCGTCACCCCTCCACTTT
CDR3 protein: CASSVEQGAVRSSPLHF

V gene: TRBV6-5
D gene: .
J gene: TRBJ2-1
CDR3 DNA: TGTGCCAGCAAAGACAGGACTAGCTCCTACAATGAGCAGTTCTTC
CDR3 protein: CASKDRTSSYNEQFF

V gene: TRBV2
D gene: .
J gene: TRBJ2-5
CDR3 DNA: TGTGCCAACAACCGTAAAGAGACCCAGTACTTC
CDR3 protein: CANNRKETQYF

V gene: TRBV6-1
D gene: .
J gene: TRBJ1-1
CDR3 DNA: TGTGCCAGCAGTGAAGCAGGGGCCTCATCGACAGCTTTCTTT
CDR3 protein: CASSEAGASSTAFF

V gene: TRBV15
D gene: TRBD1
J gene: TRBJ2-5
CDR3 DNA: TGTGCCACCAGCACCGGGACAGGGGAGGGTTCGGAGACCCAGTACTTC
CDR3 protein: CATSTGTGEGSETQYF

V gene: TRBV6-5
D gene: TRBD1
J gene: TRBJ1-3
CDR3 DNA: TGTGCCAGCAGTAGGGACAGGGGGTCGGGAAACACCATATATTTT
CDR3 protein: CASSRDRGSGNTIYF